Here is one T cell receptor (beta chain) with its context. Its antigen is still unknown. The data are from a study of shared clonotypes between healthy human individuals. In germline, CDR1 is SGHVS, CDR2 FQNEAQ. The V gene lost 7 bases and the J gene lost 0 bases, with 16 bases spanning the gap. The CDR3 totals 15 residues. The assay used deep level. The protocol was immunoSEQ multiplex PCR, while the TCRdb copy is restricted to in-frame clones and leaves out a portion. The sample includes over a million clones, about 80% of them seen just once. Findings and caveats of the study: Estimated richness was generally greater in naive than memory subsets.

The J gene is TRBJ2-7, the V gene TRBV7-8; D is ambiguous. Sequenced: memory CD4+ T cells from PBMCs. The sample's subset: CD45RA-negative fraction. The receptor was isolated from a man between 18 and 29 years old in good health. Some clones in this sample may be carry-over from other donors' samples. For the CDR3, the DNA is TGTGCCAGCACCAAGACGCCCACCTACTCCTACGAGCAGTACTTC. Its protein product is CASTKTPTYSYEQYF.